The 24 T cell receptor beta chains presented below share a single source sample, sequenced in a study of cytomegalovirus exposure and HLA in healthy donors. PCR used 60 Vbeta primers and 13 Jbeta primers. Produced via immunoSEQ multiplex PCR; TCRdb's table is partial and in-frame only. This table holds 95,000 to 150,000 clones, approximately 74% found once. What was sequenced was PBMCs. The receptors stem from a man aged 40-50 years in good health and CMV-seropositive.

The chain recombines TRBV29-1 with TRBJ2-7, with D perhaps matching TRBD1 (5 bases). The CDR3 is 12 residues long. The V and J ends lost 0 bases and 9 bases respectively, with 12 bases between them. Germline loops: CDR1 SQVTM, CDR2 ANQGSEA. This CDR3 is CSVEEAGLRQYF. The CDR3 DNA follows: TGCAGCGTTGAAGAGGCAGGGCTCCGGCAGTACTTC.

The chain links TRBV7-6 to TRBJ2-1; TRBD2 aligns across 10 bases. The CDR3 totals 20 residues. From germline, CDR1 is SGHVS and CDR2 FNYEAQ. J lost 0 bases, V lost 5 bases, and 16 bases had no gene match. The CDR3 sequence is CASSPVWASGSRSSYNEQFF. The CDR3 DNA sequence: TGTGCCAGCAGCCCTGTGTGGGCTAGCGGGAGCAGGAGCTCCTACAATGAGCAGTTCTTC.

V is TRBV11-3 and J is TRBJ2-1; 7 bases match TRBD2. CDR1 SGHNT and CDR2 YENEEA come from the germline V gene. V gave up 5 bases and J gave up 4 bases; unmatched junction bases: 8. The CDR3 consists of 15 residues. CDR3 amino acids: CASSLQGRGYNEQFF. Written as DNA, the CDR3 is TGTGCCAGCAGCCTACAAGGGCGGGGGTACAATGAGCAGTTCTTC.

This chain joins TRBV7-2 and TRBJ2-6; D may be TRBD2 (5 bases). Trimming took 2 bases from V and 2 from J, leaving 10 bases between them. CDR3 length equals 16 residues. Germline CDR1 is SGHTA and CDR2 is FQGNSA. The CDR3 is CASSLSAGTGANVLTF. The CDR3 DNA sequence: TGTGCCAGCAGCTTATCGGCGGGTACTGGGGCCAACGTCCTGACTTTC.

V is TRBV2 and J is TRBJ1-2; maybe TRBD1 (5 bases). The CDR3 sequence is 14 residues long. V was clipped by 3 bases and J by 3 bases, with 11 bases between them. CDR1 is SNHLY, CDR2 FYNNEI, per germline. CDR3: CASSDNGADYGYTF. The CDR3 DNA reads TGTGCCAGCAGTGATAATGGGGCTGACTATGGCTACACCTTC.

The chain links TRBV6-1 to TRBJ1-6; no clear D gene. From germline, CDR1 is MNHNS and CDR2 SASEGT. Trimming took off 4 bases at V and 7 bases at J, with 11 bases between the two ends. The CDR3 is 14 residues long. CDR3 sequence (DNA): TGTGCCAGCAGTGTCGAGGGAAAAAATTCACCCCTCCACTTT. Protein product: CASSVEGKNSPLHF.

The chain has TRBV7-2 and TRBJ2-3; TRBD1 matches 9 bases. J was trimmed by 3 bases and V by 3 bases; bases with no gene match: 4. Germline CDR1 and CDR2: SGHTA and FQGNSA. This CDR3 has 15 amino acids. The CDR3 coding sequence is TGTGCCAGCAGCTTGGGGACAGGGTCAACAGATACGCAGTATTTT. Its protein product is CASSLGTGSTDTQYF.

The rearrangement links TRBV6-1 to TRBJ2-5; 8 bases are a match to TRBD1. Per germline, CDR1 MNHNS and CDR2 SASEGT. The CDR3 has 14 residues. Losses at the gene ends were 6 bases for V and 4 bases for J; bases not matched to a gene: 7. This CDR3 reads CASRREQGGETQYF. CDR3 coding DNA: TGTGCCAGCAGGAGGGAACAGGGGGGAGAGACCCAGTACTTC.

The V and J genes are TRBV7-3 and TRBJ2-2; 12 bases agree with TRBD1. Germline assignment: CDR1 SGHTA and CDR2 FQGTGA. This CDR3 is 16 amino acids long. V trimming: 3 bases; J trimming: 7 bases; junction bases outside the gene matches: 6. CDR3 in DNA: TGTGCCAGCAGCTTCAAGGGACAGGGGGCTATCGGGGAGCTGTTTTTT. Its protein product is CASSFKGQGAIGELFF.

This clone has more than one count but fewer than ten. The genes are TRBV9 and TRBJ2-7; 10 positions agree with TRBD1. This CDR3 comprises 15 residues. With 6 bases clipped from V and 8 bases from J, the junction kept 14 bases outside the gene matches. Germline lookup yields CDR1 SGDLS and CDR2 YYNGEE. CDR3 nucleotides: TGTGCCAGCACCGGGGGGACAGGGGATTACGAAAAGCAGTACTTC. Translating gives CASTGGTGDYEKQYF.

This clone was recorded only once. This chain uses TRBV7-9 with TRBJ2-1; possibly TRBD2 for D (5 bases). V lost 7 bases and J 7 bases, leaving 17 bases between the germline ends. CDR1 is SEHNR and CDR2 is FQNEAQ in the germline V gene (reference sequence). The CDR3 sequence is 14 residues long. The CDR3 loop reads CASKDPVEENEQFF. For the CDR3, the DNA is TGTGCCAGCAAAGATCCTGTGGAGGAGAATGAGCAGTTCTTC.

This sequence joins TRBV28 and TRBJ2-1; 12 bases are shared with TRBD2. CDR1 is MDHEN, CDR2 SYDVKM, per germline. The ends lost 4 bases at V and 5 bases at J; junction bases unmatched: 6. This CDR3 comprises 16 residues. The CDR3 here is CASSSRTSGTHNEQFF. The DNA of the CDR3 is TGTGCCAGCAGTTCCCGGACTAGCGGGACCCACAATGAGCAGTTCTTC. The full variable domain, completed using reference TRBV28 and TRBJ2-1, is DVKVTQSSRYLVKRTGEKVFLECVQDMDHENMFWYRQDPGLGLRLIYFSYDVKMKEKGDIPEGYSVSREKKERFSLILESASTNQTSMYLCASSSRTSGTHNEQFFGPGTRLTVL.

V usage is TRBV6-1 and J usage is TRBJ1-1; D is perhaps TRBD1 (6 bases). The CDR3 sequence is 14 residues long. Trimming left V 1 base short and J 6 bases short, with 12 bases between. Germline CDR1 MNHNS, CDR2 SASEGT. The CDR3 is CASSEVTGTAEAFF. The CDR3, as DNA: TGTGCCAGCAGTGAAGTAACAGGGACGGCTGAAGCTTTCTTT.

V gene TRBV5-4 combines with J gene TRBJ1-2; 7 bases are a match to TRBD1. In germline, CDR1 is SGHNT, CDR2 YYREEE (reference sequence). Trimming took 0 bases from V and 8 from J; bases not matched to a gene: 4. The CDR3 spans 13 residues. The DNA of the CDR3 is TGTGCCAGCAGCTTGGCTCAGGGGGGAGGCTACACCTTC. Its translation: CASSLAQGGGYTF. Variable domain in full (rest from reference TRBV5-4 and TRBJ1-2): ETGVTQSPTHLIKTRGQQVTLRCSSQSGHNTVSWYQQALGQGPQFIFQYYREEENGRGNFPPRFSGLQFPNYSSELNVNALELDDSALYLCASSLAQGGGYTFGSGTRLTVV.

The chain links TRBV7-2 to TRBJ1-3; no reliable D call. Deletions cut 0 bases from V and 1 base from J, with 10 bases between. The length of the CDR3 is 16 residues. CDR1 is SGHTA and CDR2 is FQGNSA in the germline V gene. The CDR3 coding sequence is TGTGCCAGCAGCTTAGCGGGCACCCAGTCTGGAAACACCATATATTTT. It translates to CASSLAGTQSGNTIYF.

This clone was detected a few times. The CDR3 protein is CASSDEGLAGDFFSTDTQYF. CDR3 nucleotide sequence: TGTGCCAGTAGTGACGAAGGACTAGCGGGGGACTTTTTTAGCACAGATACGCAGTATTTT. This sequence joins TRBV19 and TRBJ2-3; 13 positions agree with TRBD2. Germline trimming cut 5 bases from V and 0 bases from J; bases unmatched to any gene: 14. Germline V CDR1 and CDR2: LNHDA, SQIVND (reference sequence). The CDR3 is made up of 20 amino acids.

The V and J genes are TRBV7-9 and TRBJ1-4, with 9 bases that match TRBD1. Germline loops: CDR1 SEHNR, CDR2 FQNEAQ (reference sequence). Unmatched junction bases numbered 6, after V lost 6 bases and J lost 7 bases. The CDR3 length is 14 residues. CDR3 nucleotide sequence: TGTGCCAGCAGTTGGACAGGGGAAGGTGAAAAACTGTTTTTT. This sequence encodes CASSWTGEGEKLFF.

Notes on this clone: Other DNA sequences of this sample code for an identical CDR3. The V gene is TRBV7-2, the J gene TRBJ2-3, with 8 bases identical to TRBD2. V lost 2 bases and J lost 6; bases outside the gene matches: 1. The CDR3 consists of 13 residues. Germline V lookup: CDR1 SGHTA, CDR2 FQGNSA. The CDR3 DNA follows: TGTGCCAGCAGCTTAAGGACTAGCGATACGCAGTATTTT. This sequence encodes CASSLRTSDTQYF. The whole variable domain, filled in from reference TRBV7-2 and TRBJ2-3, reads GAGVSQSPSNKVTEKGKDVELRCDPISGHTALYWYRQSLGQGLEFLIYFQGNSAPDKSGLPSDRFSAERTGGSVSTLTIQRTQQEDSAVYLCASSLRTSDTQYFGPGTRLTVL.

The V and J genes are TRBV28 and TRBJ2-5; 9 nucleotides agree with TRBD1. This CDR3 region has 15 residues. The ends lost 5 bases at V and 2 bases at J; junction bases unmatched: 6. Germline V gives CDR1 MDHEN, CDR2 SYDVKM. Written as DNA, the CDR3 is TGTGCCAGCAGTGGGGAGACAGGGGGGCAAGAGACCCAGTACTTC. Translating gives CASSGETGGQETQYF.

The J gene is TRBJ2-7, the V gene TRBV5-1, with 11 bases aligning to TRBD2. Trimming removed 6 bases from V and 3 bases from J; junction bases left unmatched: 8. Germline CDR1 SGHRS, CDR2 YFSETQ. This CDR3 region has 15 residues. In DNA, the CDR3 is TGCGCCAGCAACGAAGCCGGGACTAGCGGCTACGAGCAGTACTTC. It specifies CASNEAGTSGYEQYF.

The chain is built from TRBV30 and TRBJ1-2; perhaps TRBD1 as D (6 bases). CDR3 length: 13 residues. Per germline, CDR1 GTSNPN and CDR2 SVGIG (reference sequence). With 1 base removed from V and 5 bases from J, the gap between germline ends came to 11 bases. The DNA for the CDR3 is TGTGCCTGGAGTGGGTCTCAGGGGTATGGCTACACCTTC. As protein: CAWSGSQGYGYTF.

This sequence joins TRBV20-1 and TRBJ2-5; possibly TRBD2 for D (6 bases). Trimming took 5 bases from V and 5 from J, leaving 9 bases between them. Germline CDR1 DFQATT, CDR2 SNEGSKA (reference sequence). This CDR3 comprises 11 residues. CDR3 nucleotide sequence: TGCAGTGCTCGGACTATCGAGACCCAGTACTTC. Translated, it gives CSARTIETQYF.

Only one count was recorded for this clone. This rearrangement joins TRBV6-1 to TRBJ2-2; D call uncertain. The V end lost 3 bases, the J end lost 0 bases, and 8 bases lay between the germline ends. CDR1 and CDR2 (germline): MNHNS, SASEGT. The length of the CDR3 is 15 residues. CDR3 sequence reads: CASSERPTNTGELFF. Written as DNA, the CDR3 is TGTGCCAGCAGTGAGAGGCCGACGAACACCGGGGAGCTGTTTTTT.

The V and J genes are TRBV5-1 and TRBJ2-2; D ambiguous. This CDR3 has 14 amino acids. Trimming pared 0 bases from V and 2 bases from J, leaving 5 bases between. The germline V gene has CDR1 SGHRS and CDR2 YFSETQ. The DNA of the CDR3 is TGCGCCAGCAGCTTGGCTAGAAACACCGGGGAGCTGTTTTTT. This gives the protein CASSLARNTGELFF.